These 15 T cell receptor beta chains originate from one sample sequenced in a study of T cell changes during pregnancy in multiple sclerosis. Profiling relied on immunoSEQ multiplex PCR, and the TCRdb table lists in-frame clones only, not all of them. Here the sample spans about 59,000 clones, roughly 91% being singletons. Specimen: peripheral blood, collected before pregnancy. These TCRs come from a female donor with multiple sclerosis, enrolled in a pregnancy study.

This chain uses TRBV15 with TRBJ1-1; a possible D gene is TRBD1 (5 bases). V lost 3 bases to trimming and J lost 6 bases, with 17 bases between them. CDR3 length: 15 residues. Germline assignment: CDR1 LNHNV and CDR2 YYDKDF (reference sequence). CDR3 bases: TGTGCCACCAGCAGCGCCGACAGTTCCTCCGCTGAAGCTTTCTTT. This translates into CATSSADSSSAEAFF.

The chain links TRBV19 to TRBJ2-7; TRBD1 agrees at 7 bases. Germline-derived CDR1 and CDR2 are LNHDA and SQIVND (reference sequence). J was trimmed by 3 bases and V by 6 bases; bases with no gene match: 8. The CDR3 is 14 residues long. The CDR3 region has the DNA TGTGCCAGTAGGCCAGGCAGGGGGTTCTACGAGCAGTACTTC. This translates into CASRPGRGFYEQYF.

V gene TRBV20-1 combines with J gene TRBJ2-7; the D gene is possibly TRBD2 (6 bases). CDR1 and CDR2 from the germline V gene are DFQATT and SNEGSKA (reference sequence). The V gene lost 3 bases and the J gene lost 7 bases, with 10 bases spanning the gap. The CDR3 length is 11 residues. The CDR3 bases are TGCAGTGCTAGTTTTAGCGGTGAGCAGTACTTC. It specifies CSASFSGEQYF.

The genes are TRBV7-9 and TRBJ2-3; TRBD2 agrees at 9 bases. The germline CDR1 and CDR2 sequences are SEHNR and FQNEAQ (reference sequence). Trimming cost V 1 base and J 5 bases; bases outside gene matches: 10. The CDR3 is made up of 17 amino acids. CDR3 amino acids: CASSLDRAGGPGDTQYF. The CDR3 DNA reads as TGTGCCAGCAGCTTAGACCGGGCGGGGGGGCCCGGAGATACGCAGTATTTT.

This CDR3 reads CASSLQGADGYTF. As DNA, the CDR3 is TGTGCCAGCAGTCTACAGGGGGCCGATGGCTACACCTTC. The chain recombines TRBV7-2 with TRBJ1-2; 9 bases align to TRBD1. This CDR3 has 13 residues. The V gene's germline CDR1 is SGHTA and CDR2 FQGNSA. After removal of 6 bases from V and 6 bases from J, the junction contained 5 bases not matched to a gene. Together with reference TRBV7-2 and TRBJ1-2, the CDR3 gives the full variable domain: GAGVSQSPSNKVTEKGKDVELRCDPISGHTALYWYRQSLGQGLEFLIYFQGNSAPDKSGLPSDRFSAERTGGSVSTLTIQRTQQEDSAVYLCASSLQGADGYTFGSGTRLTVV.

The rearrangement joins TRBV6-1 to TRBJ2-5; D possibly corresponds to TRBD2 (7 bases). From germline, CDR1 is MNHNS and CDR2 SASEGT. This CDR3 contains 14 residues. Deletions cut 4 bases from V and 5 bases from J, with 14 bases between. As DNA, the CDR3 is TGTGCCAGCAGTGGCGGGGGCCAAAGGGAGACCCAGTACTTC. Translation: CASSGGGQRETQYF.

The chain links TRBV4-2 to TRBJ2-7; the match to TRBD1 covers 7 bases. This CDR3 is built from 16 residues. Germline CDR1 reads LGHNA; CDR2 reads YNFKEQ. Unmatched junction bases numbered 10, after V lost 1 base and J lost 4 bases. The CDR3 here is CASSQGDSPATYEQYF. Written as DNA, the CDR3 is TGTGCCAGCAGCCAAGGGGACAGCCCAGCGACGTACGAGCAGTACTTC.

This clone was seen a single time. The rearrangement joins TRBV10-2 to TRBJ1-1; 7 bases line up with TRBD1. This CDR3 is 12 amino acids long. Germline-derived CDR1 and CDR2 are WSHSY and SAAADI. V was pared by 6 bases and J by 6 bases, with 4 bases of the junction left unmatched. The CDR3 sequence is CASSETGPEAFF. CDR3 bases: TGCGCCAGCAGCGAGACAGGGCCTGAAGCTTTCTTT.

This clone was observed a few times. The rearrangement uses TRBV2 and TRBJ1-5; D call uncertain. Germline V gene data show CDR1 as SNHLY and CDR2 as FYNNEI. The CDR3 sequence is 14 residues long. Trimming took off 6 bases at V and 4 bases at J, with 13 bases between the two ends. Here the CDR3 DNA reads TGTGCCAGCAGGTTGCCCTTAGCGAATCAGCCCCAGCATTTT. It is translated as CASRLPLANQPQHF.

The chain carries TRBV7-7 and TRBJ2-5; 8 bases map to TRBD2. This CDR3 is 15 amino acids long. Germline V lookup: CDR1 SSHAT, CDR2 FNYEAQ (reference sequence). J lost 5 bases, V lost 5 bases, and 10 bases had no gene match. The CDR3 nucleotides read TGTGCCAGCAGCCCCAGTGGCGGGGGGTTGGAGACCCAGTACTTC. Translating gives CASSPSGGGLETQYF.

This clone was detected only once. The chain couples TRBV15 to TRBJ2-7; a weak D match, TRBD1 (6 bases). V shed 8 bases and J shed 1 base, with 9 bases lying between them. Germline CDR1 and CDR2: LNHNV and YYDKDF (reference sequence). The CDR3 is 12 amino acids. The CDR3 DNA is TGTGCCACCCGGGACACTTCCTACGAGCAGTACTTC. Amino acids: CATRDTSYEQYF.

The chain carries TRBV13 and TRBJ2-7; TRBD1 matches 9 bases. This CDR3 contains 14 residues. After removal of 4 bases from V and 3 bases from J, the junction contained 4 bases not matched to a gene. Germline-derived CDR1 and CDR2 are PRHDT and FYEKMQ (reference sequence). CDR3 DNA sequence: TGTGCCAGCAGCTCGGACAGGGGCCTCTACGAGCAGTACTTC. Its protein is CASSSDRGLYEQYF.

V is TRBV27 and J is TRBJ1-1; 8 bases line up with TRBD1. The CDR3 sequence is 14 residues long. V was clipped by 6 bases and J by 3 bases; unmatched bases: 6. The germline V gene has CDR1 MNHEY and CDR2 SMNVEV (reference sequence). The CDR3 reads CASSFGTGYTEAFF. The CDR3 nucleotides are TGTGCCAGCAGCTTTGGGACAGGTTACACTGAAGCTTTCTTT.

The chain is built from TRBV5-4 and TRBJ1-2; 11 nucleotides agree with TRBD1. The V gene end was trimmed by 3 bases and the J gene end by 13 bases; junction bases not matched to a gene: 11. CDR1 and CDR2 from the germline V gene are SGHNT and YYREEE (reference sequence). The CDR3 is 14 amino acids. CDR3 region: CASSYSDRGRVPTF. In DNA, the CDR3 is TGTGCCAGCAGCTACTCGGACAGGGGGCGCGTCCCCACCTTC.

V gene TRBV7-9 combines with J gene TRBJ2-1; 16 nucleotides align to TRBD2. This CDR3 is built from 18 residues. Germline CDR1 SEHNR, CDR2 FQNEAQ (reference sequence). V gave up 2 bases and J gave up 5 bases; unmatched junction bases: 6. CDR3 sequence reads: CASSLKGLAGGLNNEQFF. The CDR3 coding sequence is TGTGCCAGCAGCTTAAAGGGACTAGCGGGGGGGCTCAACAATGAGCAGTTCTTC.